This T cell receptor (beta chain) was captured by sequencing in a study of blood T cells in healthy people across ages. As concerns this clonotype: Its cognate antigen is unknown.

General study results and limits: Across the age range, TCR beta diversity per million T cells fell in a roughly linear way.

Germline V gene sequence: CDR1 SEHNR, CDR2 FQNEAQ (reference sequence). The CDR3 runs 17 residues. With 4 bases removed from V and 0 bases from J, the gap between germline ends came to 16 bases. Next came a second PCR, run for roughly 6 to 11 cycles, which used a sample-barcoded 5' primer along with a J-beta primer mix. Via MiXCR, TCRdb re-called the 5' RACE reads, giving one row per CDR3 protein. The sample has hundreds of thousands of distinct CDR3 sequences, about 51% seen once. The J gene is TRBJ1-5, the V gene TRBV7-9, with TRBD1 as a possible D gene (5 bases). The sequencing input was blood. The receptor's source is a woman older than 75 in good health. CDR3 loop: CASSSTGTGASNQPQHF. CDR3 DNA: TGTGCCAGCAGCTCAACTGGGACGGGAGCTAGCAATCAGCCCCAGCATTTT.